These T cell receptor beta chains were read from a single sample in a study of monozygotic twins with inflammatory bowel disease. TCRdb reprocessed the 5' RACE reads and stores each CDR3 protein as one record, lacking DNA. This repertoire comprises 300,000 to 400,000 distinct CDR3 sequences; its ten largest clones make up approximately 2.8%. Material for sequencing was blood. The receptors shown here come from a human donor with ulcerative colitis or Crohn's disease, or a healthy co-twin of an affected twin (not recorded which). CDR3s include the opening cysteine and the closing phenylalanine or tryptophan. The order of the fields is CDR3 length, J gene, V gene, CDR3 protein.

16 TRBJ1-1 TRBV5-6 CASSLEGQPMNTEAFF
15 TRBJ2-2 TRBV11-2 CASTLALGNTGELFF
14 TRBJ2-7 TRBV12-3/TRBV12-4 CASSPGWVKDEQYF
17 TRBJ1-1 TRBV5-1 CASNLGQGGALNTEAFF
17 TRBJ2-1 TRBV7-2 CASSSRTSGGPHNEQFF
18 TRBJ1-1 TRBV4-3 CASSQDRVGHPLNTEAFF
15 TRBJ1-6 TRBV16 CASRYMGQGNSPLHF
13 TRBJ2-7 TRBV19 CASSEKATYEQYF
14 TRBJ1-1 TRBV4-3 CASSQDMANTEAFF
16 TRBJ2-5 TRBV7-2 CASSLVAGVLKETQYF
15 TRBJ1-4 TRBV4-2 CASSQEGVTREKLFF
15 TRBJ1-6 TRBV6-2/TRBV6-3 CASSYSPPDGSPLHF
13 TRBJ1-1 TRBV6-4 CASSAQGPTEAFF
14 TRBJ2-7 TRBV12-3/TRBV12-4 CASSSGQGLREQYF
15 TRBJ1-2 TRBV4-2 CASSQTGQGPYGYTF
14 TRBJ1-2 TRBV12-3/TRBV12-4 CASTPGNRAYGYTF
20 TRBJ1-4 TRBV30 CAWSVIGVGRLSATNEKLFF